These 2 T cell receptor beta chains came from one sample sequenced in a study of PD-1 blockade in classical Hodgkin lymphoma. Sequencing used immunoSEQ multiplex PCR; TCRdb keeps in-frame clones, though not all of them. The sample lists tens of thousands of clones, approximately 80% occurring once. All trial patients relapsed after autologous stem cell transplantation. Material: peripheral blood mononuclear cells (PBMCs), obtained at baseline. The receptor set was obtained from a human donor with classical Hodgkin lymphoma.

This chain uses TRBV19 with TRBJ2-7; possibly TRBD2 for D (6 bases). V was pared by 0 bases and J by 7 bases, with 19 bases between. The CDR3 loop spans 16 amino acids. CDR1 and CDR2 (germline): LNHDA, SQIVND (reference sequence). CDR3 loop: CASSIDWGGTVGEQYF. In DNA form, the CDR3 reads TGTGCCAGTAGTATAGATTGGGGCGGGACCGTCGGGGAGCAGTACTTC.

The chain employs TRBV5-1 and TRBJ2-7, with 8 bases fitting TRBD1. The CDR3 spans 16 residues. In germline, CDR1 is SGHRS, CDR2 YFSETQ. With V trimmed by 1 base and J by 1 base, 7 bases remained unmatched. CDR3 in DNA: TGCGCCAGCAGCTTGATGGACAGGGTGGATTCCTACGAGCAGTACTTC. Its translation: CASSLMDRVDSYEQYF.